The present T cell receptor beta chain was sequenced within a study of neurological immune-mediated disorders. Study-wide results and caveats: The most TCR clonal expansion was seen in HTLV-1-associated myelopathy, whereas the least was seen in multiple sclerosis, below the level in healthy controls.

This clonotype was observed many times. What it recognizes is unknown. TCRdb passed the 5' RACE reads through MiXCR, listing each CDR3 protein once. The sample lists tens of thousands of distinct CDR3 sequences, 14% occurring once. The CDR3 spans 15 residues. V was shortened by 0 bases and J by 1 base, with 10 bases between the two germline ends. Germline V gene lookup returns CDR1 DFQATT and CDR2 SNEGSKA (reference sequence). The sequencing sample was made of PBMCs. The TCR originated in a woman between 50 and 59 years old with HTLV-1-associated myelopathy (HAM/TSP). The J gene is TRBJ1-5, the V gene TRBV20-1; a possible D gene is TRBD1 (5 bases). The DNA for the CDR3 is TGCAGTGCTAGAGAAAACGGACAAAGCAATCAGCCCCAGCATTTT. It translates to CSARENGQSNQPQHF.